The clone carrying this T cell receptor (beta chain) was detected a few times. As yet, its antigen is unknown. The sample originates from a study of T cells in tumors after PD-1 blockade. Study in general: On average, peripheral blood gave about 110,000 TCR templates and 35,000 or so unique clonotypes. Whole-study findings and limits: Roughly two fifths of tumor TCR clonotypes were also found in blood.

Template: tumor biopsy or peripheral blood genomic DNA, 616-6,004 ng per sample. Assay used: immunoSEQ multiplex PCR; TCRdb lists only in-frame clones, some missing. The top ten clones hold less than 5% of a sample with about 48,000 clones, over 70% of them seen once. The ends were cut back, 1 base at V and 7 bases at J, with 4 bases in the middle. The germline CDR1 and CDR2 sequences are SGHVS and FQNEAQ. CDR3 length: 12 amino acids. This specimen was PBMCs, taken before anti-PD-1 treatment. The chain couples TRBV7-8 to TRBJ2-2; D is unresolved. The sequence derives from a human donor with basal cell carcinoma. The chain's CDR3 is CASSLEGGELFF. In DNA, the CDR3 is TGTGCCAGCAGCTTAGAGGGCGGGGAGCTGTTTTTT.